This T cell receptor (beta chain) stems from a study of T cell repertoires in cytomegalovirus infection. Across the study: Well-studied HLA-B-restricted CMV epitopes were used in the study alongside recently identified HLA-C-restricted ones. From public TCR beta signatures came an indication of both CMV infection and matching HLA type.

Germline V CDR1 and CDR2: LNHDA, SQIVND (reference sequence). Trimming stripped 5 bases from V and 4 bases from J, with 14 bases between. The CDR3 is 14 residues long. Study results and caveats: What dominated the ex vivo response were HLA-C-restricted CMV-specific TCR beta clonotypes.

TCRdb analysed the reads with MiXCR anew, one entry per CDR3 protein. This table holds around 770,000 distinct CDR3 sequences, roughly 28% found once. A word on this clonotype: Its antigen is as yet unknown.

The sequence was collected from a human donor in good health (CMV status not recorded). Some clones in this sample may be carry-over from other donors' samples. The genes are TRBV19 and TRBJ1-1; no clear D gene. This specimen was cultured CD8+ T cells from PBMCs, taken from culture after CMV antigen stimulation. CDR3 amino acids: CASSPSPGGTEAFF. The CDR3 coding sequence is TGTGCCAGTAGTCCCAGTCCAGGTGGCACTGAAGCTTTCTTT. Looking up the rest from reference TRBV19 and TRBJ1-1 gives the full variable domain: DGGITQSPKYLFRKEGQNVTLSCEQNLNHDAMYWYRQDPGQGLRLIYYSQIVNDFQKGDIAEGYSVSREKKESFPLTVTSAQKNPTAFYLCASSPSPGGTEAFFGQGTRLTVV.